This T cell receptor (beta chain) originates from a study of blood T cell repertoires in COVID-19. Overall study context: Sites in the United States, Italy and Spain provided acute and convalescent COVID-19 samples. The cDNA or gDNA used as material had been derived from T cells, B-cell-depleted T cells, or PBMCs.

This CDR3 spans 16 amino acids. V lost 4 bases to trimming and J lost 8 bases; unmatched junction nucleotides: 13. Per germline, CDR1 MNHEY and CDR2 SVGAGI. Authors' methods: Quantification of nucleated cells was approximated via reference gene primer amplification. Repertoires were generated with immunoSEQ multiplex PCR, while TCRdb's copy carries only in-frame clones and drops some. V and J calls and clone size follow that table, whereas D and trimming were derived from the DNA. The sample consists of fewer than 300,000 clones, more than 65% of them appearing once. The sequence was obtained from a young woman with acute or convalescent COVID-19. V usage is TRBV6-5 and J usage is TRBJ2-1; the match to TRBD2 covers 8 bases. Sequencing was performed on peripheral blood. DNA for the CDR3: TGTGCCAGCAGTTCCCAACGGCCGGGACTAGTCTATGAGCAGTTCTTC. It translates to CASSSQRPGLVYEQFF.